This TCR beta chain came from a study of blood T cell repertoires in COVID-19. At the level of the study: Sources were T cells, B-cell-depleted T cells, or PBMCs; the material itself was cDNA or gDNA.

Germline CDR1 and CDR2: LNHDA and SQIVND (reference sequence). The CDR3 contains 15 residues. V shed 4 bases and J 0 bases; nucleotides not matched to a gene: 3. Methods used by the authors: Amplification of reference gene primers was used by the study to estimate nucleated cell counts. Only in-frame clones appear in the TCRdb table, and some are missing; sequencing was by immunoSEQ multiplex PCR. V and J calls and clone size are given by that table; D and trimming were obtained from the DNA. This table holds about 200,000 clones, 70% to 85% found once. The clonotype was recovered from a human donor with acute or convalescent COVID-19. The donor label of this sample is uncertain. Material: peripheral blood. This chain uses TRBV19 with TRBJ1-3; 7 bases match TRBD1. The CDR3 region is CASSKDRASGNTIYF. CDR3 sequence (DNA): TGTGCCAGTAGTAAAGACAGGGCCTCTGGAAACACCATATATTTT.